This is a list of T cell receptor beta chains from one sample in a study of blood T cell repertoires in COVID-19. The table came from immunoSEQ multiplex PCR; TCRdb's copy has only in-frame clones and leaves some out. Found here are under 200,000 clones, roughly 80% of them singletons; the top ten hold about 4.8%. What was sequenced was peripheral blood. Receptors originate from a woman between 25 and 40 years old with acute or convalescent COVID-19. CDR3s include the opening cysteine and the closing phenylalanine or tryptophan. Each record gives: V gene, D gene, CDR3 length, J gene, clone size, CDR3 DNA, CDR3 protein. The D gene is left open where the match is weak. Some rows have no size entry. The others give once, few or many, or a class for an expanded clone.

V gene: TRBV5-6; D gene: .; CDR3 length: 15; J gene: TRBJ1-2; clone size: .; CDR3 DNA: TGTGCCAGCAGCTTCCAAACAGGGCCCCGCTATGGCTACACCTTC; CDR3 protein: CASSFQTGPRYGYTF
V gene: TRBV28; D gene: .; CDR3 length: 15; J gene: TRBJ1-5; clone size: .; CDR3 DNA: TGTGCCAGCAGTTTAAGGCGGATTAGCAATCAGCCCCAGCATTTT; CDR3 protein: CASSLRRISNQPQHF
V gene: TRBV6-5; D gene: .; CDR3 length: 15; J gene: TRBJ1-1; clone size: .; CDR3 DNA: TGTGCCAGCAGTTACGCACAGGGAATGAACACTGAAGCTTTCTTT; CDR3 protein: CASSYAQGMNTEAFF
V gene: TRBV18; D gene: .; CDR3 length: 12; J gene: TRBJ2-5; clone size: .; CDR3 DNA: TGTGCCAGCTCAATAGTTCGGGAGACCCAGTACTTC; CDR3 protein: CASSIVRETQYF
V gene: TRBV2; D gene: .; CDR3 length: 14; J gene: TRBJ1-2; clone size: .; CDR3 DNA: TGTGCCAGCACCGCCGACTGGAGTAACTATGGCTACACCTTC; CDR3 protein: CASTADWSNYGYTF
V gene: TRBV10-3; D gene: .; CDR3 length: 11; J gene: TRBJ2-5; clone size: few; CDR3 DNA: TGTGCCACCCGAGGGCAAGAGACCCAGTACTTC; CDR3 protein: CATRGQETQYF
V gene: TRBV10-3; D gene: TRBD1; CDR3 length: 14; J gene: TRBJ1-5; clone size: .; CDR3 DNA: TGTGCCAGCTGGACAGGGGGTGGCAATCAGCCCCAGCATTTT; CDR3 protein: CASWTGGGNQPQHF
V gene: TRBV7-3; D gene: .; CDR3 length: 15; J gene: TRBJ2-1; clone size: .; CDR3 DNA: TGTGCCAGCAGCGCCACAGGACACTCTCGGAATGAGCAGTTCTTC; CDR3 protein: CASSATGHSRNEQFF
V gene: TRBV5-1; D gene: TRBD1; CDR3 length: 13; J gene: TRBJ2-7; clone size: .; CDR3 DNA: TGCGCCAGCAGCTGGGGACAGAGCTACGAGCAGTACTTC; CDR3 protein: CASSWGQSYEQYF
V gene: TRBV19; D gene: TRBD1; CDR3 length: 14; J gene: TRBJ1-1; clone size: .; CDR3 DNA: TGTGCCAGTATCCCGACAGGGATGAACACTGAAGCTTTCTTT; CDR3 protein: CASIPTGMNTEAFF
V gene: TRBV15; D gene: .; CDR3 length: 16; J gene: TRBJ2-5; clone size: .; CDR3 DNA: TGTGCCACCAGCAGAGATCGGGGGGCCTTACAAGAGACCCAGTACTTC; CDR3 protein: CATSRDRGALQETQYF
V gene: TRBV27; D gene: TRBD2; CDR3 length: 16; J gene: TRBJ2-7; clone size: .; CDR3 DNA: TGTGCCAGCAGTGACGGGACTAGCGGGAGCTCCTACGAGCAGTACTTC; CDR3 protein: CASSDGTSGSSYEQYF
V gene: TRBV28; D gene: .; CDR3 length: 13; J gene: TRBJ1-2; clone size: once; CDR3 DNA: TGTGCCAGCAGTTTTGGGGGCAAAGACGGCTACACCTTC; CDR3 protein: CASSFGGKDGYTF
V gene: TRBV28; D gene: TRBD1; CDR3 length: 17; J gene: TRBJ1-2; clone size: .; CDR3 DNA: TGTGCCAGCAGTTTATCTCTCCCCACAGGGGAATTGAATGGCTACACCTTC; CDR3 protein: CASSLSLPTGELNGYTF
V gene: TRBV15; D gene: TRBD1; CDR3 length: 14; J gene: TRBJ1-1; clone size: .; CDR3 DNA: TGTGCCACCAGCAGAGACAGGGGGCTGTCTGAAGCTTTCTTT; CDR3 protein: CATSRDRGLSEAFF
V gene: TRBV4-3; D gene: TRBD2; CDR3 length: 15; J gene: TRBJ2-3; clone size: .; CDR3 DNA: TGCGCCAGCAGCAACAGCGGGGGCTTCACAGATACGCAGTATTTT; CDR3 protein: CASSNSGGFTDTQYF
V gene: TRBV15; D gene: .; CDR3 length: 17; J gene: TRBJ2-7; clone size: .; CDR3 DNA: TGTGCCACCAGCAGAGAGGAAGAAGGGCAGGGATCCTACGAGCAGTACTTC; CDR3 protein: CATSREEEGQGSYEQYF
V gene: TRBV6-5; D gene: .; CDR3 length: 16; J gene: TRBJ1-2; clone size: .; CDR3 DNA: TGTGCCAGCAGTTACTCGATCCTGACAGCTAACTATGGCTACACCTTC; CDR3 protein: CASSYSILTANYGYTF
V gene: TRBV27; D gene: TRBD2; CDR3 length: 14; J gene: TRBJ2-7; clone size: .; CDR3 DNA: TGTGCCAGCAGTTTATTAGTCAGCGGGGGCGAGCAGTACTTC; CDR3 protein: CASSLLVSGGEQYF
V gene: TRBV10-3; D gene: TRBD1; CDR3 length: 19; J gene: TRBJ1-1; clone size: .; CDR3 DNA: TGTGCCATCAGTGAGCCGGGAGGACAGGGGACCAGAGGGAACACTGAAGCTTTCTTT; CDR3 protein: CAISEPGGQGTRGNTEAFF
V gene: TRBV6-5; D gene: .; CDR3 length: 14; J gene: TRBJ2-7; clone size: .; CDR3 DNA: TGTGCCAGCAGTTACGGGCCGGGGTCCTACGAGCAGTACTTC; CDR3 protein: CASSYGPGSYEQYF
V gene: TRBV24-1; D gene: TRBD1; CDR3 length: 14; J gene: TRBJ1-5; clone size: .; CDR3 DNA: TGTGCCACCAGTGATCCGACAGGGGCACAGCCCCAGCATTTT; CDR3 protein: CATSDPTGAQPQHF
V gene: TRBV13; D gene: TRBD1; CDR3 length: 16; J gene: TRBJ2-3; clone size: .; CDR3 DNA: TGTGCCAGCAGCTCAGGACAGGGGGCATATACAGATACGCAGTATTTT; CDR3 protein: CASSSGQGAYTDTQYF
V gene: TRBV2; D gene: .; CDR3 length: 15; J gene: TRBJ2-7; clone size: once; CDR3 DNA: TGTGCCAGCAGTGAAGTTCGTGCAGGATCCTACGAGCAGTACTTC; CDR3 protein: CASSEVRAGSYEQYF
V gene: TRBV4-2; D gene: TRBD1; CDR3 length: 15; J gene: TRBJ1-6; clone size: .; CDR3 DNA: TGTGCCAGCAGCCAGGGGAGAGGGGGCAATTCACCCCTCCACTTT; CDR3 protein: CASSQGRGGNSPLHF
V gene: TRBV28; D gene: .; CDR3 length: 15; J gene: TRBJ1-1; clone size: .; CDR3 DNA: TGTGCCAGCAGTTTAGTCAGGGGTCGACTCGCTGAAGCTTTCTTT; CDR3 protein: CASSLVRGRLAEAFF
V gene: TRBV3-1/TRBV3-2; D gene: TRBD1; CDR3 length: 17; J gene: TRBJ2-4; clone size: few; CDR3 DNA: TGTGCCAGCAGCCAACCGGGACAGGGGGCAGCCAAAAACATTCAGTACTTC; CDR3 protein: CASSQPGQGAAKNIQYF
V gene: TRBV19; D gene: .; CDR3 length: 16; J gene: TRBJ2-3; clone size: .; CDR3 DNA: TGTGCCAGTAGTATTGCCGGGACTCAAAGCACAGATACGCAGTATTTT; CDR3 protein: CASSIAGTQSTDTQYF
V gene: TRBV5-4; D gene: TRBD2; CDR3 length: 15; J gene: TRBJ2-7; clone size: .; CDR3 DNA: TGTGCCAGCAGCGGGGGGCGGGGGGCCCTTTACGAGCAGTACTTC; CDR3 protein: CASSGGRGALYEQYF
V gene: TRBV6-2/TRBV6-3; D gene: TRBD2; CDR3 length: 14; J gene: TRBJ2-3; clone size: .; CDR3 DNA: TGTGCCAGCAGCGGACTAGCGGGAGATTATACGCAGTATTTT; CDR3 protein: CASSGLAGDYTQYF
V gene: TRBV29-1; D gene: TRBD2; CDR3 length: 15; J gene: TRBJ2-5; clone size: .; CDR3 DNA: TGCAGCGTCGTCCGACCAGCGGGGGGGCCGGAGACCCAGTACTTC; CDR3 protein: CSVVRPAGGPETQYF
V gene: TRBV11-2; D gene: TRBD2; CDR3 length: 14; J gene: TRBJ2-7; clone size: .; CDR3 DNA: TGTGCCAGCAGCTTACTGCGGGGAGGGTACGAGCAGTACTTC; CDR3 protein: CASSLLRGGYEQYF
V gene: TRBV28; D gene: TRBD2; CDR3 length: 19; J gene: TRBJ2-5; clone size: .; CDR3 DNA: TGTGCCAGCAGTTTGGCCCCACAGTTTATAGTTAGCGGGAGAGAGACCCAGTACTTC; CDR3 protein: CASSLAPQFIVSGRETQYF
V gene: TRBV14; D gene: TRBD2; CDR3 length: 16; J gene: TRBJ2-1; clone size: .; CDR3 DNA: TGTGCCAGCAGCCGGCAAGCGGGAGAGAGGGACAATGAGCAGTTCTTC; CDR3 protein: CASSRQAGERDNEQFF
V gene: TRBV6-5; D gene: TRBD1; CDR3 length: 15; J gene: TRBJ2-7; clone size: .; CDR3 DNA: TGTGCCAGCACCCAGGGGGTTGACAGTACTTACGAGCAGTACTTC; CDR3 protein: CASTQGVDSTYEQYF
V gene: TRBV7-2; D gene: .; CDR3 length: 15; J gene: TRBJ2-7; clone size: .; CDR3 DNA: TGTGCCAGCAGCTTAGAAGGTATAACTAACTACGAGCAGTACTTC; CDR3 protein: CASSLEGITNYEQYF
V gene: TRBV28; D gene: .; CDR3 length: 15; J gene: TRBJ1-4; clone size: .; CDR3 DNA: TGTGCCAGCAGTAATCCCGAGGAGGGACTTGAAAAACTGTTTTTT; CDR3 protein: CASSNPEEGLEKLFF
V gene: TRBV4-3; D gene: .; CDR3 length: 16; J gene: TRBJ2-3; clone size: .; CDR3 DNA: TGCGCCAGCAGCCAAGATAGTCCGGGGATCCCAGATACGCAGTATTTT; CDR3 protein: CASSQDSPGIPDTQYF
V gene: TRBV7-2; D gene: TRBD1; CDR3 length: 14; J gene: TRBJ2-7; clone size: .; CDR3 DNA: TGTGCCAGCAGCACCCGGACAGGGGTCTACGAGCAGTACTTC; CDR3 protein: CASSTRTGVYEQYF